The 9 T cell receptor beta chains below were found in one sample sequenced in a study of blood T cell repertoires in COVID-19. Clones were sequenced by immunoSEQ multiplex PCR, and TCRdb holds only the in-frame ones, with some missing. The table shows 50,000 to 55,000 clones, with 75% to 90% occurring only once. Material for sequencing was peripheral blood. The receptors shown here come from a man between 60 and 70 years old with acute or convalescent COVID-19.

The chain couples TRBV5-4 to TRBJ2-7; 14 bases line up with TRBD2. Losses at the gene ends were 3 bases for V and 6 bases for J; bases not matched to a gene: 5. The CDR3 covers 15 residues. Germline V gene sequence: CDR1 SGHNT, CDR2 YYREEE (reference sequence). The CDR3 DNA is TGTGCCAGCAGCTCTCCGGGACTAGCGGGAGTCGAGCAGTACTTC. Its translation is CASSSPGLAGVEQYF. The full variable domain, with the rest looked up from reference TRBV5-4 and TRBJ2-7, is ETGVTQSPTHLIKTRGQQVTLRCSSQSGHNTVSWYQQALGQGPQFIFQYYREEENGRGNFPPRFSGLQFPNYSSELNVNALELDDSALYLCASSSPGLAGVEQYFGPGTRLTVT.

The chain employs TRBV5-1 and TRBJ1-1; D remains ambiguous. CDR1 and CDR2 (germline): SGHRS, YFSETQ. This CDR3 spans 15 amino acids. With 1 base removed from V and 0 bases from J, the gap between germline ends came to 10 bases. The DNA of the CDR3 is TGCGCCAGCAGCTTGAATCCAGGCATGAACACTGAAGCTTTCTTT. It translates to CASSLNPGMNTEAFF.

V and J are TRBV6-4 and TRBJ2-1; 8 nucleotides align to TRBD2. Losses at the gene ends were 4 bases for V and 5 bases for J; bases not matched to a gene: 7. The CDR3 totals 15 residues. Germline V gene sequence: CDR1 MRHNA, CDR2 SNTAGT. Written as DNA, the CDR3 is TGTGCCAGCAGTGTGTTAGCGGGGCAAAACAATGAGCAGTTCTTC. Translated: CASSVLAGQNNEQFF.

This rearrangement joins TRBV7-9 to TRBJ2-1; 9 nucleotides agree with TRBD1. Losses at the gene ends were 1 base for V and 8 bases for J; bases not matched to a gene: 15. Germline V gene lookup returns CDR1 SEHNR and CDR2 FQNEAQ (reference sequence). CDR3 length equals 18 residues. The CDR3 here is CASSLGAGGTGIWDEQFF. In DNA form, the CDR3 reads TGTGCCAGCAGCTTAGGGGCTGGCGGGACAGGGATTTGGGATGAGCAGTTCTTC.

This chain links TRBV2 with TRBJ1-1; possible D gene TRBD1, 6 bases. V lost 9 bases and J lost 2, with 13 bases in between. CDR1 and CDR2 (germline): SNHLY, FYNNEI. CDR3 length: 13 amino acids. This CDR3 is CASYRDTNTEAFF. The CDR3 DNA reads TGTGCCAGTTACCGGGACACCAACACTGAAGCTTTCTTT. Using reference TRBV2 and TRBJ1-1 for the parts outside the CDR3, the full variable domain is EPEVTQTPSHQVTQMGQEVILRCVPISNHLYFYWYRQILGQKVEFLVSFYNNEISEKSEIFDDQFSVERPDGSNFTLKIRSTKLEDSAMYFCASYRDTNTEAFFGQGTRLTVV.

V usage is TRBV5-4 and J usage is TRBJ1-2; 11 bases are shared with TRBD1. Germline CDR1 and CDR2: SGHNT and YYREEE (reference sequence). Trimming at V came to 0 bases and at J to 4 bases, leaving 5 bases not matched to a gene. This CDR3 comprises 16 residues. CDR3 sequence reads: CASSLGTGGQGYGYTF. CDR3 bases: TGTGCCAGCAGCTTGGGGACAGGGGGCCAGGGCTATGGCTACACCTTC.

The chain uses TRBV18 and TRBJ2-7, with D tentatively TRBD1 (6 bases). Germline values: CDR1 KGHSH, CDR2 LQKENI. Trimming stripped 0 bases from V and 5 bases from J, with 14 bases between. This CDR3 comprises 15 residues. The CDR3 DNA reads TGTGCCAGCTCACCACCGAGTGCCAGGGGCGACGAGCAGTACTTC. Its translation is CASSPPSARGDEQYF.

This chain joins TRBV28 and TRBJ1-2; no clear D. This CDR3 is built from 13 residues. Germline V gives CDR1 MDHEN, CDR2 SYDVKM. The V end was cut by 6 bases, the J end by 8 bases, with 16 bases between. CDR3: CASSPPGGGGYTF. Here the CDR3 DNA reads TGTGCCAGCAGCCCTCCGGGCGGCGGGGGCTACACCTTC.

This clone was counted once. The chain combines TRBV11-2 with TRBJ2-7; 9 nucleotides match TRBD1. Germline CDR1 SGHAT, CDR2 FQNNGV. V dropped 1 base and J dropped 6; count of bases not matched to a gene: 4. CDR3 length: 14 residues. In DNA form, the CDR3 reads TGTGCCAGCAGCTTAGCCGGGACAGGGTTCGAGCAGTACTTC. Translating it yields CASSLAGTGFEQYF.